Following are 29 T cell receptor beta chains from one sample sequenced in a study of cytomegalovirus exposure and HLA in healthy donors (dated by TCRdb to about 2017). Library generation was performed with the immunoSEQ multiplex PCR assay. Imported from immuneACCESS, the table was reduced by TCRdb to in-frame sequences with V and J called. These copies leave out some clones; in studies compared against another copy, an unresolved V gene accounts for under half, and the cause of the remainder is not known. Across this sample there are 150,000 to 200,000 clones, with 85% to 90% seen only once. The top ten hold 4.5% to 7% of the sample. Sequenced: PBMCs. The receptors stem from a woman in her 30s in good health and CMV-seronegative.

The chain is built from TRBV7-2 and TRBJ1-6, with D possibly matching TRBD1 (5 bases). The CDR3 runs to 14 residues. CDR1 and CDR2 from the germline V gene are SGHTA and FQGNSA. The V end lost 2 bases, the J end lost 13 bases, and 15 bases lay between the germline ends. The CDR3 protein is CASSLSGKASPLHF. The CDR3 nucleotides are TGTGCCAGCAGCTTATCAGGGAAAGCGTCCCCCCTCCACTTT.

The J gene is TRBJ2-7, the V gene TRBV9; 8 bases are a match to TRBD2. Losses at the gene ends were 0 bases for V and 2 bases for J; bases not matched to a gene: 1. The CDR3 is 14 amino acids. Germline loops: CDR1 SGDLS, CDR2 YYNGEE. The chain's CDR3 is CASSVAGGPYEQYF. As DNA, the CDR3 is TGTGCCAGCAGCGTAGCGGGAGGGCCCTACGAGCAGTACTTC.

A single count supports this clone. This chain joins TRBV6-6 and TRBJ1-2; D is unresolved. This CDR3 spans 15 amino acids. The germline gives CDR1 MNHNY, CDR2 SVGAGI (reference sequence). Between the trimmed V and J ends, which lost 5 bases and 0 bases, there was a span of 13 bases. The CDR3 nucleotides read TGTGCCAGCAGTGCCCTGTTCGGAGCTAACTATGGCTACACCTTC. This encodes CASSALFGANYGYTF.

The J gene is TRBJ1-1, the V gene TRBV4-1, with D uncertain. V was pared by 0 bases and J by 4 bases, with 9 bases between. The CDR3 spans 14 residues. CDR1 is MGHRA and CDR2 is YSYEKL in the germline V gene. Written as DNA, the CDR3 is TGCGCCAGCAGCCAAGAAAGGCGGATCACTGAAGCTTTCTTT. This codes for CASSQERRITEAFF.

The J gene is TRBJ1-2, the V gene TRBV12-5, with D perhaps TRBD1 (6 bases). V lost 6 bases and J 8 bases, leaving 16 bases between the germline ends. From germline, CDR1 is LGHNT and CDR2 FRNRAP. This CDR3 region has 13 residues. The CDR3 bases are TGTGCTAGTGGCCCCCCGGGGGGCCGGGGCTACACCTTC. Its translation: CASGPPGGRGYTF.

The chain carries TRBV30 and TRBJ2-1; 7 nucleotides match TRBD2. Losses at the gene ends were 4 bases for V and 5 bases for J; bases not matched to a gene: 5. CDR3 length: 13 residues. Germline values: CDR1 GTSNPN, CDR2 SVGIG (reference sequence). The CDR3 DNA reads TGTGCCTGGAATCGAGGACTAGACAATGAGCAGTTCTTC. This sequence encodes CAWNRGLDNEQFF.

This clone was recorded once. The chain employs TRBV27 and TRBJ2-1; 8 bases map to TRBD1. Germline values: CDR1 MNHEY, CDR2 SMNVEV (reference sequence). The CDR3 spans 17 residues. V shed 3 bases, J shed 5 bases, and the junction held 12 bases outside the gene matches. The CDR3 region has the DNA TGTGCCAGCAGTTTCTTCCCCCGGGACAGGTCGAACAATGAGCAGTTCTTC. Translation: CASSFFPRDRSNNEQFF.

This clone came up once. For the CDR3, the DNA is TGTGCCAGCAGCTTTTCGAGGGATACGCAGTATTTT. Encoded protein: CASSFSRDTQYF. The chain combines TRBV6-1 with TRBJ2-3; D is undetermined. The CDR3 has 12 residues. Germline CDR1 is MNHNS and CDR2 is SASEGT. With 6 bases removed from V and 6 bases from J, the gap between germline ends came to 10 bases.

V usage is TRBV5-1 and J usage is TRBJ2-7, with D hard to call. This CDR3 contains 12 residues. Trimming pared 3 bases from V and 3 bases from J, leaving 7 bases between. Germline loops: CDR1 SGHRS, CDR2 YFSETQ. CDR3 amino acids: CASSSNYYEQYF. CDR3 nucleotides: TGCGCCAGCAGCTCGAACTACTACGAGCAGTACTTC.

This clone was counted many times. The gene calls are TRBV9 and TRBJ2-1; D is undetermined. The ends were cut back, 0 bases at V and 2 bases at J, with 9 bases in the middle. The CDR3 spans 15 residues. Germline V gene lookup returns CDR1 SGDLS and CDR2 YYNGEE. The CDR3 nucleotides read TGTGCCAGCAGCGTAGATGCGGCAGCCTACAATGAGCAGTTCTTC. It encodes CASSVDAAAYNEQFF.

The chain carries TRBV2 and TRBJ1-2; 9 positions agree with TRBD1. Germline trimming cut 4 bases from V and 6 bases from J; bases unmatched to any gene: 6. There are 14 residues in the CDR3. CDR1 is SNHLY, CDR2 FYNNEI, per germline. The CDR3: CASSVGGTGNGYTF. CDR3 DNA: TGTGCCAGCAGTGTGGGCGGGACAGGGAATGGCTACACCTTC.

The rearrangement uses TRBV28 and TRBJ2-5; D perhaps matches TRBD2 (6 bases). The CDR3 sequence is 14 residues long. V shed 5 bases and J shed 4 bases, with 14 bases lying between them. Germline lookup yields CDR1 MDHEN and CDR2 SYDVKM. DNA of the CDR3: TGTGCCAGCAGTCCCCCGCCGGGACTAGAGACCCAGTACTTC. Encoded protein: CASSPPPGLETQYF. The full variable domain, its missing parts supplied by reference TRBV28 and TRBJ2-5, is DVKVTQSSRYLVKRTGEKVFLECVQDMDHENMFWYRQDPGLGLRLIYFSYDVKMKEKGDIPEGYSVSREKKERFSLILESASTNQTSMYLCASSPPPGLETQYFGPGTRLLVL.

The chain joins TRBV7-9 to TRBJ1-6; D might be TRBD1 (5 bases). The V and J ends lost 0 bases and 5 bases respectively, with 8 bases between them. CDR3 length: 15 amino acids. CDR1 and CDR2 (germline): SEHNR, FQNEAQ (reference sequence). CDR3 region: CASSLADRNNSPLHF. CDR3 sequence (DNA): TGTGCCAGCAGCTTAGCCGACAGAAATAATTCACCCCTCCACTTT.

This chain uses TRBV10-1 with TRBJ2-3; D is perhaps TRBD2 (6 bases). Trimming stripped 0 bases from V and 2 bases from J, with 15 bases between. The CDR3 runs to 17 residues. CDR1 is WNHNN and CDR2 is SYGVQD in the germline V gene (reference sequence). The DNA of the CDR3 is TGCGCCAGCAGTGAGTCAGGAGGGGCCAGGTACACAGATACGCAGTATTTT. Translating it yields CASSESGGARYTDTQYF.

This chain joins TRBV7-8 and TRBJ1-5, with D unresolved. Germline assignment: CDR1 SGHVS and CDR2 FQNEAQ. V lost 0 bases and J 1 base, leaving 13 bases between the germline ends. The CDR3 covers 17 residues. DNA for the CDR3: TGTGCCAGCAGCTTAGCTTTTGTTGGGGAGAGCAATCAGCCCCAGCATTTT. Protein: CASSLAFVGESNQPQHF.

This clone showed up just once. The chain uses TRBV27 and TRBJ1-6; TRBD1 agrees at 8 bases. V lost 6 bases to trimming and J lost 7 bases; unmatched junction nucleotides: 5. The CDR3 consists of 14 residues. Germline assignment: CDR1 MNHEY and CDR2 SMNVEV (reference sequence). The CDR3 DNA is TGTGCCAGCAGGAACACAGGGGGAAATTCACCCCTCCACTTT. This encodes CASRNTGGNSPLHF.

This clone has just one count. The chain combines TRBV19 with TRBJ2-2; D might be TRBD2 (7 bases). Germline CDR1 and CDR2: LNHDA and SQIVND (reference sequence). V shed 6 bases and J shed 3 bases, with 14 bases lying between them. CDR3 length equals 15 residues. The CDR3 here is CASSLLGGDTGELFF. For the CDR3, the DNA is TGTGCCAGTAGCCTACTAGGGGGGGACACCGGGGAGCTGTTTTTT.

V is TRBV7-3 and J is TRBJ1-1; weak D call: TRBD1 (5 bases). The CDR3 spans 14 residues. The V end was cut by 2 bases, the J end by 3 bases, with 10 bases between. CDR1 is SGHTA, CDR2 FQGTGA, per germline. CDR3 residues: CASSLGGEDTEAFF. In DNA form, the CDR3 reads TGTGCCAGCAGCTTAGGGGGTGAGGACACTGAAGCTTTCTTT.

The V call is TRBV7-3, the J call TRBJ2-6; D could derive from TRBD1 or TRBD2 (5 bases each). V shed 6 bases and J shed 0 bases, with 18 bases lying between them. The V gene's germline CDR1 is SGHTA and CDR2 FQGTGA. The CDR3 contains 18 residues. The CDR3 region has the DNA TGTGCCAGCAGACCGAGGGACCTCAGGAACTCTGGGGCCAACGTCCTGACTTTC. This codes for CASRPRDLRNSGANVLTF.

The CDR3 here is CASSRGTRETQYF. The CDR3 DNA sequence: TGCGCCAGCAGTAGAGGAACACGGGAGACCCAGTACTTC. The chain has TRBV23-1 and TRBJ2-5; D not certain. TRBV23-1 is known as an ORF, though its function is uncertain. With 5 bases removed from V and 5 bases from J, the gap between germline ends came to 12 bases. CDR3 length: 13 amino acids.

This clone occurred once. The chain employs TRBV14 and TRBJ1-1; D ambiguous. From germline, CDR1 is SGHDN and CDR2 FVKESK. Trimming removed 4 bases from V and 3 bases from J, with 6 bases in between. This CDR3 has 12 residues. Written as DNA, the CDR3 is TGTGCCAGCAGCCCCTGGGACACTGAAGCTTTCTTT. The encoded protein is CASSPWDTEAFF.

V usage is TRBV2 and J usage is TRBJ2-2, with TRBD2 matching over 12 bases. Per the germline V gene, CDR1 is SNHLY and CDR2 is FYNNEI. The CDR3 covers 15 residues. J gave up 5 bases and V 4 bases, and 2 bases lay outside the gene matches. The CDR3 DNA is TGTGCCAGCAGTGGGACTAGCGGGGAGACCGGGGAGCTGTTTTTT. Protein product: CASSGTSGETGELFF.

The V and J genes are TRBV4-3 and TRBJ1-1; a possible D gene is TRBD1 (5 bases). CDR1 and CDR2 (germline): LGHNA, YSLEER. Trimming took off 3 bases at V and 7 bases at J, with 12 bases between the two ends. This CDR3 comprises 13 residues. The CDR3 sequence: CASSQGRGSEAFF. CDR3 nucleotides: TGCGCCAGCAGCCAGGGGAGGGGCAGTGAAGCTTTCTTT.

The chain employs TRBV2 and TRBJ2-7, with unresolved D. CDR1 and CDR2 from the germline V gene are SNHLY and FYNNEI. This CDR3 comprises 13 residues. Trimming removed 4 bases from V and 6 bases from J, with 13 bases in between. The CDR3 spells CASSGIQRGEQYF. CDR3 in DNA: TGTGCCAGCAGTGGTATCCAGAGAGGCGAGCAGTACTTC.

J is TRBJ2-5 and V is TRBV7-8, with TRBD2 matching 7 bases. After removal of 5 bases from V and 7 bases from J, the junction contained 7 bases not matched to a gene. CDR3 length equals 13 residues. Germline loops: CDR1 SGHVS, CDR2 FQNEAQ. This chain's CDR3 is CASSRRREGTQYF. In nucleotides, the CDR3 is TGTGCCAGCAGCCGGCGTAGGGAGGGGACCCAGTACTTC.

The chain uses TRBV10-3 and TRBJ1-1; no clear D gene. Trimming removed 4 bases at V and 0 bases at J, with 9 bases between. Per the germline V gene, CDR1 is ENHRY and CDR2 is SYGVKD. This CDR3 has 14 amino acids. The CDR3 is CAISGHTLNTEAFF. CDR3 nucleotides: TGTGCCATCAGTGGGCACACGCTGAACACTGAAGCTTTCTTT.

The chain recombines TRBV5-5 with TRBJ2-2, with D hard to call. Between the trimmed V and J ends, which lost 2 bases and 3 bases, there was a span of 8 bases. This CDR3 is 14 amino acids long. Germline lookup yields CDR1 SGHKS and CDR2 YYEKEE (reference sequence). The CDR3 bases are TGTGCCAGCAGCTTACTGACGTACACCGGGGAGCTGTTTTTT. Its translation is CASSLLTYTGELFF.

The chain has TRBV5-1 and TRBJ2-3, with 7 bases matching TRBD1. The germline gives CDR1 SGHRS, CDR2 YFSETQ. Trimming removed 2 bases from V and 14 bases from J; junction bases left unmatched: 8. The CDR3 runs to 12 residues. The CDR3 region has the DNA TGCGCCAGCAGCTTAATGGACAGGCCCGGGTATTTT. This sequence encodes CASSLMDRPGYF.

This chain joins TRBV5-4 and TRBJ1-2; no reliable D call. Germline loops: CDR1 SGHNT, CDR2 YYREEE (reference sequence). Trimming removed 0 bases at V and 8 bases at J, with 14 bases between. CDR3 length equals 14 residues. CDR3 amino acids: CASSLDNELWGYTF. CDR3 coding DNA: TGTGCCAGCAGCTTGGACAATGAGTTATGGGGCTACACCTTC.